The 5 T cell receptor beta chains listed next were all sequenced from one sample in a study of blood T cells in healthy people across ages. The authors ran a second PCR of about 6 to 11 cycles using a sample-barcoded 5' primer and a J-beta primer mix. TCRdb re-derived calls from the 5' RACE reads in MiXCR, one entry per CDR3 protein. The data hold 1.5 million to 1.8 million distinct CDR3 sequences, with 35% to 45% observed a single time. The sequencing sample was made of blood. These receptors all come from a woman aged 18-29 years in good health.

The V call is TRBV20-1, the J call TRBJ2-3; tentatively, D is TRBD2 (7 bases). V lost 5 bases and J 3 bases, leaving 15 bases between the germline ends. CDR1 is DFQATT, CDR2 SNEGSKA, per germline (reference sequence). The CDR3 has 14 amino acids. The CDR3 is CSAGGGLSTDTQYF. DNA of the CDR3: TGCAGTGCTGGCGGGGGCCTGTCTACAGATACGCAGTATTTT.

The V call is TRBV7-9, the J call TRBJ1-2, with TRBD1 matching over 8 bases. This CDR3 has 16 amino acids. CDR1 and CDR2 (germline): SEHNR, FQNEAQ (reference sequence). With 3 bases clipped from V and 7 bases from J, the junction kept 13 bases outside the gene matches. DNA for the CDR3: TGTGCCAGCAGCTTGACAGGGGCGATATTAGAGGGTGGCTACACCTTC. Residues: CASSLTGAILEGGYTF.

V gene TRBV12-3 or TRBV12-4 combines with J gene TRBJ1-2; the match to TRBD1 covers 8 bases. The CDR3 contains 17 residues. Losses at the gene ends were 6 bases for V and 4 bases for J; bases not matched to a gene: 16. The CDR3 reads CASRPRDRFSKGYGYTF. Here the CDR3 DNA reads TGTGCCAGCAGGCCCCGGGACAGGTTCTCCAAGGGCTATGGCTACACCTTC.

A few counts support this clonotype. V gene TRBV6-1 combines with J gene TRBJ2-1; D is perhaps TRBD1 (5 bases). The CDR3 has 13 amino acids. Germline CDR1 MNHNS, CDR2 SASEGT. In DNA, the CDR3 is TGTGCAATATCGCAGGGCTCCTACAATGAGCAGTTCTTC. Amino acids: CAISQGSYNEQFF.

The chain carries TRBV12-3 or TRBV12-4 and TRBJ2-3, with TRBD2 matching 16 bases. This CDR3 spans 19 amino acids. After removal of 7 bases from V and 3 bases from J, the junction contained 13 bases not matched to a gene. CDR3 nucleotides: TGTGCCAGCACCCCGGGACTAGCGGGAGGGGGAGTGAGGACAGATACGCAGTATTTT. Its protein product is CASTPGLAGGGVRTDTQYF.